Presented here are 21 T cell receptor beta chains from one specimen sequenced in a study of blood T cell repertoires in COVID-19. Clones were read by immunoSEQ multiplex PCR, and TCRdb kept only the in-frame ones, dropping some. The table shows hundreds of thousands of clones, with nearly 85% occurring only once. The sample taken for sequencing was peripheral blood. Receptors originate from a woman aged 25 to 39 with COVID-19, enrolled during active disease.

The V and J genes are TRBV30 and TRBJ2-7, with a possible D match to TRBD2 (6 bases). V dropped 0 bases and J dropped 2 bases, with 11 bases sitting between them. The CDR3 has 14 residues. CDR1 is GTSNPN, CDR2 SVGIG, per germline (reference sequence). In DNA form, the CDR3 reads TGTGCCTGGAGTGTAACTGGGGGGACCTACGAGCAGTACTTC. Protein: CAWSVTGGTYEQYF.

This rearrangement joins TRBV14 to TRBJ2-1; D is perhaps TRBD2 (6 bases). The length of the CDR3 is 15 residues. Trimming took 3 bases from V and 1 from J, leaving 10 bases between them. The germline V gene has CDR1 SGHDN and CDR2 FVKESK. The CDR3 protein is CASSHGGVSYNEQFF. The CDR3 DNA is TGTGCCAGCAGCCACGGCGGGGTATCCTACAATGAGCAGTTCTTC. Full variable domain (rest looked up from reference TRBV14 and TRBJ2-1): EAGVTQFPSHSVIEKGQTVTLRCDPISGHDNLYWYRRVMGKEIKFLLHFVKESKQDESGMPNNRFLAERTGGTYSTLKVQPAELEDSGVYFCASSHGGVSYNEQFFGPGTRLTVL.

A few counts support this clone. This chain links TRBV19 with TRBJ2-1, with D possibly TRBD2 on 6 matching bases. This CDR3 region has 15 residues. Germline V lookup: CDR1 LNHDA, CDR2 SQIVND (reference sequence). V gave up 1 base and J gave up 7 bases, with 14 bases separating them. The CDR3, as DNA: TGTGCCAGTAGTATAGGCAGCGGTGGGGGGAATGAGCAGTTCTTC. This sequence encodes CASSIGSGGGNEQFF.

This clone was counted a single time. CDR3 bases: TGCGCCAGCAGCCAAGATCCCCCGGGAGGGACCTACGAGCAGTACTTC. Translated, it gives CASSQDPPGGTYEQYF. The chain couples TRBV4-3 to TRBJ2-7, with 8 nucleotides matching TRBD2. Germline loops: CDR1 LGHNA, CDR2 YSLEER. Germline trimming cut 0 bases from V and 2 bases from J; bases unmatched to any gene: 6. This CDR3 contains 16 residues.

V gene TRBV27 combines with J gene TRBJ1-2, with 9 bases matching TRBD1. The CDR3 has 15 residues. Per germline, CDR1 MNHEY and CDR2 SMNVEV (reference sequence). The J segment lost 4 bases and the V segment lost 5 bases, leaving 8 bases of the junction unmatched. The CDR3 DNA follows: TGTGCCAGCAGTGACTACAGGGGGCTGGTCTATGGCTACACCTTC. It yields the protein CASSDYRGLVYGYTF.

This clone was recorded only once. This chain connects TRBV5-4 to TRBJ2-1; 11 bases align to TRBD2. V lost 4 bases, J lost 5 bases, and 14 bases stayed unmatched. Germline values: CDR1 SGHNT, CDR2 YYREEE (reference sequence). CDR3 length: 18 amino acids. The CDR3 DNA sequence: TGTGCCAGCAGCCCGGCGGGGACTAGCGGTAAAAAAAACAATGAGCAGTTCTTC. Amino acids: CASSPAGTSGKKNNEQFF.

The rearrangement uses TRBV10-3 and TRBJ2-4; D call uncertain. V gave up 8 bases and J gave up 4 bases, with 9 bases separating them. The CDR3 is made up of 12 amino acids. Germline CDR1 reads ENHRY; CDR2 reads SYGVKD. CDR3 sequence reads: CAIADGKNIQYF. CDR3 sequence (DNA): TGTGCCATCGCTGACGGGAAAAACATTCAGTACTTC.

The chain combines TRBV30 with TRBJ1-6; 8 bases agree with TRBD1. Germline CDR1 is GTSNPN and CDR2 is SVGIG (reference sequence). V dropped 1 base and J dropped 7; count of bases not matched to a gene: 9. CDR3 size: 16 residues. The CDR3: CAWSAQGGQVNSPLHF. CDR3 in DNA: TGTGCCTGGAGTGCGCAGGGGGGACAGGTCAATTCACCCCTCCACTTT.

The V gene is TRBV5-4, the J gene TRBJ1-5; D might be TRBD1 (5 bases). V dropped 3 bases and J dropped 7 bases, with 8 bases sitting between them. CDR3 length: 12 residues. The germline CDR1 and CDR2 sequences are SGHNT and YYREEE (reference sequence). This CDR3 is CASSYQGQPQHF. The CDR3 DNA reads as TGTGCCAGCAGCTACCAGGGACAGCCCCAGCATTTT.

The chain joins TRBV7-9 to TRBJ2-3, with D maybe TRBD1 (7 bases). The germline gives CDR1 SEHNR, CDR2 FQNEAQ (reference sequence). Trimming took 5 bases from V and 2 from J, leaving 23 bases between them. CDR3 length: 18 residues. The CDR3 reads CASSPLGGTASNTDTQYF. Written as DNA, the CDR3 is TGTGCCAGCAGCCCTCTTGGAGGGACAGCGTCGAACACAGATACGCAGTATTTT.

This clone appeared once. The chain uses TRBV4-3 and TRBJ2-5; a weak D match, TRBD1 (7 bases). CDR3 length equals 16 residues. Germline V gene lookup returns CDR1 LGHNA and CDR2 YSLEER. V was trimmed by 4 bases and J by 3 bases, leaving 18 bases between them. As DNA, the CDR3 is TGCGCCAGCAGCCGGTCGGACAGGAGGGGGGAAGAGACCCAGTACTTC. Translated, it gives CASSRSDRRGEETQYF.

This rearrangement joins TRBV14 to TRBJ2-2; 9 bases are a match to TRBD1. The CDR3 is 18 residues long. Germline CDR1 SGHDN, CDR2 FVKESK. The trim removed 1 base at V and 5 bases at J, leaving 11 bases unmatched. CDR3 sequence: CASSQVIGTGWKTGELFF. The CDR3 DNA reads TGTGCCAGCAGCCAAGTGATTGGGACAGGGTGGAAGACCGGGGAGCTGTTTTTT.

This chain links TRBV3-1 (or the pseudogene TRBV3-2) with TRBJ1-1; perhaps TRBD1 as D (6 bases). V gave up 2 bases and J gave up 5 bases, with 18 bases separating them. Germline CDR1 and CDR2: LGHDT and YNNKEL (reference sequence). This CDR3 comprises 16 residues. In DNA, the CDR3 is TGTGCCAGCAGCCAACCTAATTTCGGGGGGCGGACTGAAGCTTTCTTT. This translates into CASSQPNFGGRTEAFF.

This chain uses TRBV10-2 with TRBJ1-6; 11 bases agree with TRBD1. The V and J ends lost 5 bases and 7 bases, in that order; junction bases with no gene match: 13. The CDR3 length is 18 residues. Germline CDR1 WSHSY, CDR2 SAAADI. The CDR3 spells CASSLPGQGVSGNSPLHF. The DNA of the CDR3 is TGCGCCAGCAGTTTACCGGGACAGGGGGTTTCGGGGAATTCACCCCTCCACTTT.

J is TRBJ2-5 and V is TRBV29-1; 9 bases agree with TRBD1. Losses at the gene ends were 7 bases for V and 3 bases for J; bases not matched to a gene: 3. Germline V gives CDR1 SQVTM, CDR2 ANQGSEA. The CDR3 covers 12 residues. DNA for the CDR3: TGCAGCGGGCGGACAGGGGAAGAGACCCAGTACTTC. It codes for CSGRTGEETQYF. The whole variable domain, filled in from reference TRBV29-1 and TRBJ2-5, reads SAVISQKPSRDICQRGTSLTIQCQVDSQVTMMFWYRQQPGQSLTLIATANQGSEATYESGFVIDKFPISRPNLTFSTLTVSNMSPEDSSIYLCSGRTGEETQYFGPGTRLLVL.

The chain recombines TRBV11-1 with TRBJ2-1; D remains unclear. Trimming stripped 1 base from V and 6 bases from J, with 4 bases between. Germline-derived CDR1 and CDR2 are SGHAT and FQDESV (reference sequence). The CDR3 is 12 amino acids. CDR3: CASSLVVNEQFF. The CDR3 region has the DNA TGTGCCAGCAGCTTAGTAGTCAATGAGCAGTTCTTC.

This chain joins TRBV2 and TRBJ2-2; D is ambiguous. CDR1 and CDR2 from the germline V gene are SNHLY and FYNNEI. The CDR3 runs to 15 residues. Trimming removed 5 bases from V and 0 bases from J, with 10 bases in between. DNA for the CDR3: TGTGCCAGCAGTCCTTACAACCCGAACACCGGGGAGCTGTTTTTT. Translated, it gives CASSPYNPNTGELFF.

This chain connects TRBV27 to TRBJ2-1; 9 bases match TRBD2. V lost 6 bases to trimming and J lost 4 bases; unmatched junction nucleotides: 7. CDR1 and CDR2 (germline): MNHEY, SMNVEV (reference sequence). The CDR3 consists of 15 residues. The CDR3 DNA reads TGTGCCAGCAGCTCTTCTAGCGGGGTTTACAATGAGCAGTTCTTC. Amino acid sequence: CASSSSSGVYNEQFF.

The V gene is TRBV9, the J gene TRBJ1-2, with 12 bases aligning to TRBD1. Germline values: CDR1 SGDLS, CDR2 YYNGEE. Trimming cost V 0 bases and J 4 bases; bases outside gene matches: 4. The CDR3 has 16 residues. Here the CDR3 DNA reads TGTGCCAGCAGCGTAGAGGGACAGGGGGCAGGCTATGGCTACACCTTC. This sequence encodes CASSVEGQGAGYGYTF.

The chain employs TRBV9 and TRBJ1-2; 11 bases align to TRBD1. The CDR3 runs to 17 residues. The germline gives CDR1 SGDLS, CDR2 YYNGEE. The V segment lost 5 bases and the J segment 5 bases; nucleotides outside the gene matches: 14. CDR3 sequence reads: CASSANPGTGGWYGYTF. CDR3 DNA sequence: TGTGCCAGCAGTGCGAACCCCGGGACAGGGGGTTGGTATGGCTACACCTTC.

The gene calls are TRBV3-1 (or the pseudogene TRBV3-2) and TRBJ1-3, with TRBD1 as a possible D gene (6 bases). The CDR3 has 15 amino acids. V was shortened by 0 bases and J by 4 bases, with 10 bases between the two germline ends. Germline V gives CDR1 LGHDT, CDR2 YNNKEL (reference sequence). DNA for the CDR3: TGTGCCAGCAGCCAAGACAGGGGTGACGGAAACACCATATATTTT. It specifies CASSQDRGDGNTIYF.